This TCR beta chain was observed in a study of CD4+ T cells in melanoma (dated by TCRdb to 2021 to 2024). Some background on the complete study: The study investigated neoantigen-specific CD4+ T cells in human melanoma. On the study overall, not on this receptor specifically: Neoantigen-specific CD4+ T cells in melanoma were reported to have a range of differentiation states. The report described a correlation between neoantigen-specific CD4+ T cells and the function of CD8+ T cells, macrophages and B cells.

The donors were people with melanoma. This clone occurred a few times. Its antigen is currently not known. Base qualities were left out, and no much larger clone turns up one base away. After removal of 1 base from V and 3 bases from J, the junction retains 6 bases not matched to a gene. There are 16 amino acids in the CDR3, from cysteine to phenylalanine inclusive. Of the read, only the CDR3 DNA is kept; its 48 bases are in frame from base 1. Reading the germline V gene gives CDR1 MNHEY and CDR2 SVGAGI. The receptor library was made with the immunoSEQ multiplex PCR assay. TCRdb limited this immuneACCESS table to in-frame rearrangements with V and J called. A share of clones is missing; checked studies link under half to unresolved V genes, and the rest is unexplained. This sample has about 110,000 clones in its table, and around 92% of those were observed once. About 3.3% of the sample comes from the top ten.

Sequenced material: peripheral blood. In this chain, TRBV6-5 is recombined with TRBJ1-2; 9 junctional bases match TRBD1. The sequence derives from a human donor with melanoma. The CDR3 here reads CASSYYGRTGDYGYTF. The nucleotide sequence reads TGTGCCAGCAGTTACTATGGGAGGACAGGGGACTATGGCTACACCTTC.